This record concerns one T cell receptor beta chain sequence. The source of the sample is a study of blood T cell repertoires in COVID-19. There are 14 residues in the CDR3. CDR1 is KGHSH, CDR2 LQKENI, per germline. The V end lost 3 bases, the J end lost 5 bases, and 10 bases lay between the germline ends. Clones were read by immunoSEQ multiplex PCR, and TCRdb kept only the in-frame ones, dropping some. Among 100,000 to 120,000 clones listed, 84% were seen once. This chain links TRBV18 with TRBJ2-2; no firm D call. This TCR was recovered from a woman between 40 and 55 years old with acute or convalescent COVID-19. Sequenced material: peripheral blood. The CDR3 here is CASSPQQSTGELFF. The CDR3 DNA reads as TGTGCCAGCTCACCGCAACAGAGTACCGGGGAGCTGTTTTTT.